Each of the 23 T cell receptor beta chains below was sequenced from the same sample in a study of Graves' ophthalmopathy and Graves' hyperthyroidism. Amplification from RNA transcripts yielded the TCR beta CDR3 regions. First-round RT-PCR employed HTBI primers, with a second-round multiplex PCR after it. TCRdb reprocessed the multiplex PCR reads via MiXCR and lists one record per CDR3 protein. The sample lists roughly 380,000 distinct CDR3 sequences, 15% seen once, with approximately 7% in the top ten. Material for sequencing was peripheral blood. These receptors originate from a woman between 18 and 29 years old with stable Graves' hyperthyroidism.

This clonotype appeared many times. The gene calls are TRBV27 and TRBJ1-5; D is unclear. Trimming removed 7 bases from V and 4 bases from J, with 14 bases in between. The CDR3 covers 14 residues. The V gene's germline CDR1 is MNHEY and CDR2 SMNVEV (reference sequence). CDR3 region: CASIPSGKNQPQHF. CDR3 bases: TGTGCCAGCATCCCCTCCGGGAAAAATCAGCCCCAGCATTTT.

Ten or more counts support this clonotype. The rearrangement joins TRBV20-1 to TRBJ1-5, with D tentatively TRBD1 (5 bases). Germline-derived CDR1 and CDR2 are DFQATT and SNEGSKA (reference sequence). The CDR3 is 15 amino acids. The V gene lost 2 bases and the J gene lost 5 bases, with 16 bases spanning the gap. The CDR3 sequence: CSARPPGRRDQPQHF. The CDR3 coding sequence is TGCAGTGCTAGACCCCCGGGGCGCCGGGATCAGCCCCAGCATTTT.

This clonotype showed up many times. V gene TRBV20-1 combines with J gene TRBJ1-2; TRBD1 agrees at 7 bases. Germline CDR1 and CDR2: DFQATT and SNEGSKA (reference sequence). The CDR3 extends over 13 amino acids. With 4 bases clipped from V and 6 bases from J, the junction kept 8 bases outside the gene matches. The CDR3: CSAILQGLNGYTF. CDR3 bases: TGCAGTGCTATACTACAGGGGTTAAATGGCTACACCTTC.

Remarks on this clonotype: A read error may be the cause here, since a much bigger clone is one base away. This chain connects TRBV6-2 or TRBV6-3 to TRBJ1-5; perhaps TRBD1 as D (6 bases). Trimming cost V 5 bases and J 0 bases, with 23 bases left between them. Germline V lookup: CDR1 MNHEY, CDR2 SVGEGT. The CDR3 is made up of 19 amino acids. The CDR3 region is CASSLPTGSLMTSNQPQHF. Here the CDR3 DNA reads TGTGCCAGCAGTCTCCCGACAGGAAGCTTAATGACTAGCAATCAGCCCCAGCATTTT.

This clonotype has at least ten counts. This chain connects TRBV12-3 or TRBV12-4 to TRBJ2-7; D possibly matches TRBD1 or TRBD2 (7 bases each). The length of the CDR3 is 16 residues. V lost 4 bases, J lost 2 bases, and 18 bases lay in between. CDR3 DNA sequence: TGTGCCAGCAGTTCCCTGGGAGGGGGCCTCCCCTACGAGCAGTACTTC. This gives the protein CASSSLGGGLPYEQYF.

The CDR3 here is CASSLRLPADEQYF. The CDR3 DNA follows: TGTGCCAGCAGTTTACGGCTCCCTGCTGACGAGCAGTACTTC. V and J are TRBV12-3 or TRBV12-4 and TRBJ2-7; D unresolved. The ends were cut back, 2 bases at V and 5 bases at J, with 13 bases in the middle. The CDR3 extends over 14 amino acids.

The chain links TRBV27 to TRBJ2-7; TRBD1 matches at 8 bases. CDR1 is MNHEY and CDR2 is SMNVEV in the germline V gene (reference sequence). The CDR3 is made up of 15 amino acids. After removal of 6 bases from V and 5 bases from J, the junction contained 12 bases not matched to a gene. The chain's CDR3 is CASSVKGQVFHEQYF. DNA of the CDR3: TGTGCCAGCAGCGTAAAGGGACAGGTTTTCCACGAGCAGTACTTC.

This chain links TRBV11-2 with TRBJ1-5; no clear D. Germline lookup yields CDR1 SGHAT and CDR2 FQNNGV. Trimming stripped 5 bases from V and 3 bases from J, with 17 bases between. The CDR3 loop spans 16 amino acids. The CDR3 coding sequence is TGTGCCAGCAGCAATCCGGGAATACTGCTCAATCAGCCCCAGCATTTT. Translating gives CASSNPGILLNQPQHF.

The chain carries TRBV5-1 and TRBJ1-1; TRBD1 matches at 8 bases. Germline trimming cut 6 bases from V and 5 bases from J; bases unmatched to any gene: 9. This CDR3 has 14 residues. Germline V CDR1 and CDR2: SGHRS, YFSETQ. The CDR3 here is CASISLTGGTEAFF. For the CDR3, the DNA is TGCGCCAGCATTTCCCTAACAGGGGGGACTGAAGCTTTCTTT. Full variable domain (rest looked up from reference TRBV5-1 and TRBJ1-1): KAGVTQTPRYLIKTRGQQVTLSCSPISGHRSVSWYQQTPGQGLQFLFEYFSETQRNKGNFPGRFSGRQFSNSRSEMNVSTLELGDSALYLCASISLTGGTEAFFGQGTRLTVV.

V gene TRBV12-3 or TRBV12-4 combines with J gene TRBJ1-2; D is unclear. The CDR3 has 18 amino acids. V was cut by 2 bases and J by 2 bases, with 21 bases left in between. The CDR3 DNA reads as TGTGCCAGCAGTTTAATAAGGCCGCTGGCTAACGGAAACTATGGCTACACCTTC. This codes for CASSLIRPLANGNYGYTF.

This clonotype was observed many times. The chain uses TRBV5-4 and TRBJ1-1; 7 nucleotides line up with TRBD1. From germline, CDR1 is SGHNT and CDR2 YYREEE (reference sequence). This CDR3 is 15 amino acids long. Trimming removed 3 bases from V and 4 bases from J; junction bases left unmatched: 9. As DNA, the CDR3 is TGTGCCAGCAGCTGGAGACAGGGAGGGGTCACTGAAGCTTTCTTT. Its translation: CASSWRQGGVTEAFF.

The table lists this clonotype with many counts. The V call is TRBV2, the J call TRBJ1-1; the D gene is possibly TRBD1 (6 bases). Trimming pared 7 bases from V and 1 base from J, leaving 16 bases between. Looked up from germline, CDR1 is SNHLY and CDR2 is FYNNEI. The CDR3 spans 15 residues. CDR3 sequence: CASTLDPQGNTEAFF. As DNA, the CDR3 is TGTGCCAGCACTCTAGACCCACAGGGGAACACTGAAGCTTTCTTT.

This clonotype was found a few times. V gene TRBV12-3 or TRBV12-4 combines with J gene TRBJ1-2; 10 bases are a match to TRBD1. This CDR3 spans 15 amino acids. The ends lost 5 bases at V and 2 bases at J; junction bases unmatched: 5. The CDR3 sequence: CASSPGTGENYGYTF. Here the CDR3 DNA reads TGTGCCAGCAGTCCGGGGACAGGGGAGAACTATGGCTACACCTTC.

This clonotype was seen ten or more times. The CDR3 reads CASSLAYETQYF. The CDR3 DNA is TGTGCCAGCAGCTTAGCTTACGAGACCCAGTACTTC. V gene TRBV11-2 combines with J gene TRBJ2-5, with no clear D. This CDR3 has 12 amino acids. The V gene lost 1 base and the J gene lost 5 bases, with 5 bases spanning the gap. CDR1 SGHAT and CDR2 FQNNGV come from the germline V gene.

The chain has TRBV3-1 and TRBJ2-2, with D tentatively TRBD2 (7 bases). The CDR3 has 16 amino acids. V was shortened by 4 bases and J by 8 bases, with 20 bases between the two germline ends. Germline V lookup: CDR1 LGHDT, CDR2 YNNKEL (reference sequence). CDR3 protein: CASSRLVRGRKGELFF. CDR3 DNA sequence: TGTGCCAGCAGCCGACTTGTGCGGGGGCGTAAGGGGGAGCTGTTTTTT.

This clonotype was seen repeatedly, ten times or more. The CDR3 spells CASRDPTYEQYF. As DNA, the CDR3 is TGTGCCAGCAGAGACCCAACCTACGAGCAGTACTTC. J is TRBJ2-7 and V is TRBV6-2 or TRBV6-3, with D unresolved. The CDR3 contains 12 residues. V shed 6 bases and J shed 2 bases, with 8 bases lying between them. Germline values: CDR1 MNHEY, CDR2 SVGEGT.

This clonotype was detected ten times or more. The genes are TRBV11-3 and TRBJ2-2, with D possibly TRBD2 on 5 matching bases. Germline loops: CDR1 SGHNT, CDR2 YENEEA. The CDR3 is 15 residues long. Trimming cost V 2 bases and J 7 bases, with 14 bases left between them. The CDR3 coding sequence is TGTGCCAGCAGCTTACGGCCCCAAGCGGTCGGGGAGCTGTTTTTT. Amino acids: CASSLRPQAVGELFF.

This clonotype was seen repeatedly, ten times or more. The genes are TRBV7-9 and TRBJ2-5, with 8 nucleotides matching TRBD1. The germline V gene has CDR1 SEHNR and CDR2 FQNEAQ (reference sequence). The CDR3 totals 15 residues. J gave up 4 bases and V 3 bases, and 7 bases lay outside the gene matches. This CDR3 is CASSFTRTGLETQYF. CDR3 in DNA: TGTGCCAGCAGCTTCACTCGGACAGGGCTAGAGACCCAGTACTTC.

This clonotype has ten or more counts. The chain has TRBV20-1 and TRBJ1-1, with D possibly TRBD1 on 5 matching bases. V gave up 2 bases and J gave up 1 base, with 11 bases separating them. The CDR3 has 14 residues. Germline loops: CDR1 DFQATT, CDR2 SNEGSKA (reference sequence). The CDR3 region is CSARRQRGNTEAFF. The DNA for the CDR3 is TGCAGTGCTAGAAGGCAGAGGGGGAACACTGAAGCTTTCTTT.

In its sample, this clonotype was seen many times. CDR3 protein: CASREGLPYGYTF. The DNA of the CDR3 is TGTGCCAGTAGAGAAGGCTTACCCTATGGCTACACCTTC. This chain links TRBV19 with TRBJ1-2; D is undetermined. CDR3 length: 13 amino acids. Trimming cost V 6 bases and J 4 bases, with 12 bases left between them. From germline, CDR1 is LNHDA and CDR2 SQIVND (reference sequence).

This clonotype appeared many times. The chain joins TRBV11-2 to TRBJ1-1, with D possibly being TRBD1 (5 bases). Germline V lookup: CDR1 SGHAT, CDR2 FQNNGV. Trimming removed 7 bases at V and 0 bases at J, with 21 bases between. The CDR3 covers 17 residues. In DNA form, the CDR3 reads TGTGCCAGCACCCCCGGGACGACAGCTAGGTTGAACACTGAAGCTTTCTTT. Translation gives CASTPGTTARLNTEAFF.

This clonotype was observed a handful of times. This chain joins TRBV12-3 or TRBV12-4 and TRBJ2-7; D is possibly TRBD1 or TRBD2 (5 bases each). The CDR3 consists of 13 residues. V lost 4 bases, J lost 5 bases, and 12 bases lay in between. CDR3 DNA: TGTGCCAGCAGTTCGAGGGGCGGCGACGAGCAGTACTTC. It codes for CASSSRGGDEQYF.

About this clonotype itself: This sequence may be a read error, since a much larger clone differs from it by one base. The chain couples TRBV18 to TRBJ2-7; D is possibly TRBD1 or TRBD2 (5 bases each). Per germline, CDR1 KGHSH and CDR2 LQKENI. V was clipped by 4 bases and J by 3 bases, with 10 bases between them. The CDR3 is 13 residues long. CDR3 in amino acids: CASSQLGDYEQYV. For the CDR3, the DNA is TGTGCCAGCTCACAACTAGGGGACTACGAGCAGTACGTC.